This record concerns one T cell receptor (beta chain) sequence. No antigen is known for it. The CDR3 length is 15 residues. V was pared by 5 bases and J by 4 bases, with 14 bases between. Germline assignment: CDR1 SGHVS and CDR2 FNYEAQ. Assay used: immunoSEQ multiplex PCR; TCRdb lists only in-frame clones, some missing. The table records around 31,000 clones, 55% to 80% of them present only once. This sample stems from a study of STAT5B mutations in CD4+ large granular lymphocyte leukemia. General study findings and limits: TRBV06-family usage was enriched in top patient clones (8/27) versus controls (2/35). Patient CD4-sorted repertoires stayed more clonal than healthy ones after leukemic-clone removal.

Buffy coats from healthy blood donors served as controls. The chain is built from TRBV7-6 and TRBJ1-4; D perhaps matches TRBD1 (5 bases). Sample: CD4+ T cells from blood buffy coats. The sequence was obtained from a human donor in good health. The CDR3 loop reads CASSPWGGDNEKLFF. The CDR3 nucleotides read TGTGCCAGCAGCCCCTGGGGGGGGGATAATGAAAAACTGTTTTTT.